A single sample is the source of the 20 T cell receptor beta chains below, sequenced in a study of a mutant IDH1 vaccine in newly diagnosed glioma. Time point reported: week 47, end of study. Vaccinated patients received 300 ug of mutant IDH1 20-mer peptide per dose, with topical imiquimod. The data were produced by immunoSEQ multiplex PCR, yet TCRdb's version contains in-frame clones alone and is incomplete. This table holds around 100,000 clones, just under 90% found once. Their cognate antigens are unknown. The sample was PBMCs, taken from a glioma patient whose treatment included an IDH1 peptide vaccine. Receptor source: a woman between 45 and 65 years old with glioma.

The gene calls are TRBV5-1 and TRBJ1-1, with 10 bases identical to TRBD1. With 5 bases clipped from V and 8 bases from J, the junction kept 6 bases outside the gene matches. The CDR3 sequence is 13 residues long. The germline gives CDR1 SGHRS, CDR2 YFSETQ. The chain's CDR3 is CASRADRGGEAFF. The CDR3 coding sequence is TGCGCCAGCAGGGCGGACAGGGGGGGAGAAGCTTTCTTT. Complete variable domain (other parts from reference TRBV5-1 and TRBJ1-1): KAGVTQTPRYLIKTRGQQVTLSCSPISGHRSVSWYQQTPGQGLQFLFEYFSETQRNKGNFPGRFSGRQFSNSRSEMNVSTLELGDSALYLCASRADRGGEAFFGQGTRLTVV.

The chain uses TRBV5-6 and TRBJ2-6; 7 positions agree with TRBD1. This CDR3 contains 18 residues. Germline V gives CDR1 SGHDT, CDR2 YYEEEE. Trimming cost V 0 bases and J 0 bases; bases outside gene matches: 6. In DNA form, the CDR3 reads TGTGCCAGCAGCTTGGCCGAGGGGGCCTTCTCTGGGGCCAACGTCCTGACTTTC. Its protein is CASSLAEGAFSGANVLTF.

In its sample, this clone was seen once. V and J are TRBV18 and TRBJ2-5, with 11 positions matching TRBD2. Per germline, CDR1 KGHSH and CDR2 LQKENI. This CDR3 contains 16 residues. Trimming cost V 0 bases and J 7 bases; bases outside gene matches: 7. This CDR3 reads CASSPPGTSGSGTQYF. The CDR3 DNA follows: TGTGCCAGCTCACCACCCGGGACTAGCGGATCGGGGACCCAGTACTTC.

V and J are TRBV2 and TRBJ1-6; D is undetermined. Germline loops: CDR1 SNHLY, CDR2 FYNNEI. With 6 bases removed from V and 12 bases from J, the gap between germline ends came to 6 bases. The length of the CDR3 is 10 residues. The CDR3 region is CASRAGPLHF. In nucleotides, the CDR3 is TGTGCCAGCAGAGCAGGACCCCTCCACTTT.

This rearrangement joins TRBV4-1 to TRBJ2-6; no clear D gene. Germline V gene data show CDR1 as MGHRA and CDR2 as YSYEKL. This CDR3 comprises 17 residues. Between the trimmed V and J ends, which lost 3 bases and 0 bases, there was a span of 12 bases. The CDR3 sequence: CASSQWGTASGANVLTF. DNA of the CDR3: TGCGCCAGCAGCCAGTGGGGTACGGCCTCTGGGGCCAACGTCCTGACTTTC.

The CDR3 loop reads CASSRDFSYEQYF. In nucleotides, the CDR3 is TGTGCCAGCAGTCGGGATTTCTCCTACGAGCAGTACTTC. This chain joins TRBV7-9 and TRBJ2-7, with TRBD2 as a possible D gene (5 bases). V shed 6 bases and J shed 0 bases, with 9 bases lying between them. This CDR3 spans 13 amino acids. The V gene's germline CDR1 is SEHNR and CDR2 FQNEAQ (reference sequence). The full variable domain, rest sourced from reference TRBV7-9 and TRBJ2-7, is DTGVSQNPRHKITKRGQNVTFRCDPISEHNRLYWYRQTLGQGPEFLTYFQNEAQLEKSRLLSDRFSAERPKGSFSTLEIQRTEQGDSAMYLCASSRDFSYEQYFGPGTRLTVT.

This chain links TRBV2 with TRBJ2-7; tentative D call: TRBD2 (7 bases). The V end was cut by 5 bases, the J end by 5 bases, with 19 bases between. Germline V gives CDR1 SNHLY, CDR2 FYNNEI. The CDR3 extends over 15 amino acids. CDR3 sequence: CASSSRGGSGNEQYF. The CDR3 nucleotides are TGTGCCAGCAGTAGCAGGGGCGGGAGTGGCAACGAGCAGTACTTC. The whole variable domain, remainder taken from reference TRBV2 and TRBJ2-7, is EPEVTQTPSHQVTQMGQEVILRCVPISNHLYFYWYRQILGQKVEFLVSFYNNEISEKSEIFDDQFSVERPDGSNFTLKIRSTKLEDSAMYFCASSSRGGSGNEQYFGPGTRLTVT.

This chain links TRBV28 with TRBJ2-1; D is undetermined. Trimming stripped 6 bases from V and 14 bases from J, with 26 bases between. Germline V gene lookup returns CDR1 MDHEN and CDR2 SYDVKM. The CDR3 has 15 amino acids. CDR3 coding DNA: TGTGCCAGCAGCTCGCCCTCCCTAGGTCAGTCGTCGGAGTTCTTC. This encodes CASSSPSLGQSSEFF.

This chain joins TRBV27 and TRBJ2-7; D ambiguous. The CDR3 length is 15 residues. Between the trimmed V and J ends, which lost 0 bases and 1 base, there was a span of 10 bases. Germline CDR1 and CDR2: MNHEY and SMNVEV (reference sequence). CDR3 protein: CASSLSADKSYEQYF. The CDR3 bases are TGTGCCAGCAGTTTATCCGCAGACAAATCCTACGAGCAGTACTTC.

The CDR3 nucleotides are TGCGCCAGCAGTCCCAGGACAGTAAACACCGGGGAGCTGTTTTTT. Its protein product is CASSPRTVNTGELFF. This chain links TRBV10-1 with TRBJ2-2; D perhaps matches TRBD1 (6 bases). Trimming removed 5 bases at V and 2 bases at J, with 12 bases between. This CDR3 has 15 amino acids. Germline-derived CDR1 and CDR2 are WNHNN and SYGVQD (reference sequence).

The chain employs TRBV2 and TRBJ1-3; D perhaps matches TRBD1 (5 bases). Trimming took 4 bases from V and 0 from J, leaving 10 bases between them. Germline V gene lookup returns CDR1 SNHLY and CDR2 FYNNEI. This CDR3 spans 15 amino acids. The CDR3 reads CASSVRGNSGNTIYF. CDR3 DNA: TGTGCCAGCAGTGTCCGGGGGAACTCTGGAAACACCATATATTTT.

V and J are TRBV7-9 and TRBJ2-5, with 8 bases aligning to TRBD2. V lost 5 bases and J lost 5; bases outside the gene matches: 7. Germline CDR1 reads SEHNR; CDR2 reads FQNEAQ (reference sequence). This CDR3 is built from 14 residues. The CDR3 coding sequence is TGTGCCAGCAGCAAGGGACTAGGAGTGGAGACCCAGTACTTC. Translating gives CASSKGLGVETQYF.

J is TRBJ1-6 and V is TRBV4-2; D ambiguous. Trimming pared 5 bases from V and 0 bases from J, leaving 14 bases between. The CDR3 runs 17 residues. Germline CDR1 is LGHNA and CDR2 is YNFKEQ. The CDR3 loop is CASSFTGGDSYNSPLHF. In DNA, the CDR3 is TGTGCCAGCAGCTTCACCGGCGGAGACTCCTATAATTCACCCCTCCACTTT.

The genes are TRBV27 and TRBJ2-7; D perhaps matches TRBD2 (6 bases). Trimming took 2 bases from V and 3 from J, leaving 8 bases between them. The CDR3 is 13 residues long. In germline, CDR1 is MNHEY, CDR2 SMNVEV (reference sequence). In nucleotides, the CDR3 is TGTGCCAGCAGTTTAGCCGGGGGCTACGAGCAGTACTTC. Translated, it gives CASSLAGGYEQYF.

This chain joins TRBV18 and TRBJ2-1, with unresolved D. The germline V gene encodes CDR1 KGHSH and CDR2 LQKENI. V was cut by 0 bases and J by 10 bases, with 10 bases left in between. The CDR3 runs 13 residues. CDR3: CASSPPESLEQFF. The CDR3 bases are TGTGCCAGCTCACCACCGGAGAGCCTAGAGCAGTTCTTC.

J is TRBJ1-5 and V is TRBV2; D may be TRBD1 (5 bases). V lost 7 bases to trimming and J lost 2 bases, with 15 bases between them. Germline CDR1 is SNHLY and CDR2 is FYNNEI. The CDR3 totals 15 residues. CDR3 sequence: CASTPRGYGNQPQHF. The DNA for the CDR3 is TGTGCCAGCACTCCTCGGGGGTATGGCAATCAGCCCCAGCATTTT.

V and J are TRBV5-1 and TRBJ1-2; 7 bases align to TRBD1. The CDR3 consists of 16 residues. Germline V lookup: CDR1 SGHRS, CDR2 YFSETQ. With 8 bases clipped from V and 0 bases from J, the junction kept 13 bases outside the gene matches. CDR3 sequence reads: CASTGTPTGTNYGYTF. DNA for the CDR3: TGCGCCAGTACAGGAACCCCGACAGGGACTAACTATGGCTACACCTTC.

V and J are TRBV10-2 and TRBJ2-1; D is undetermined. The V end was cut by 1 base, the J end by 0 bases, with 10 bases between. Germline loops: CDR1 WSHSY, CDR2 SAAADI. The CDR3 is 16 residues long. CDR3 in amino acids: CASSEYGFLSYNEQFF. The CDR3 bases are TGCGCCAGCAGTGAGTACGGGTTCCTCTCCTACAATGAGCAGTTCTTC.

The chain is built from TRBV28 and TRBJ1-2, with TRBD1 matching over 12 bases. V trimming: 4 bases; J trimming: 7 bases; junction bases outside the gene matches: 7. The CDR3 totals 15 residues. Germline V lookup: CDR1 MDHEN, CDR2 SYDVKM. The CDR3 DNA reads TGTGCCAGCAGTTGGCCGGGACAGGGGGCGTCTGGCTACACCTTC. It is translated as CASSWPGQGASGYTF.

The chain recombines TRBV28 with TRBJ2-2; D gene uncertain. CDR3 length equals 11 residues. V gave up 5 bases and J gave up 6 bases, with 4 bases separating them. The germline V gene encodes CDR1 MDHEN and CDR2 SYDVKM. The CDR3 region has the DNA TGTGCCAGCAGTATCCCCGGGGAGCTGTTTTTT. Translated: CASSIPGELFF.